The 13 T cell receptor beta chains below were found in one sample sequenced in a study of cytomegalovirus exposure and HLA in healthy donors. The study ran its PCR with 60 Vbeta and 13 Jbeta primers. Sequencing was performed with immunoSEQ multiplex PCR; in TCRdb, only in-frame clones are kept and a portion is missing. The data contain 150,000 to 200,000 clones, 80% of them singletons. Material: PBMCs. Receptors were obtained from a man aged 40-50 years in good health and CMV-seronegative.

The chain joins TRBV30 to TRBJ2-3; weak D call: TRBD1 (5 bases). The CDR3 totals 18 residues. The germline gives CDR1 GTSNPN, CDR2 SVGIG (reference sequence). With 2 bases removed from V and 0 bases from J, the gap between germline ends came to 21 bases. The CDR3 coding sequence is TGTGCCTGGAGTCCGCACCCTCGGACACGTCCTAGCACAGATACGCAGTATTTT. Its protein product is CAWSPHPRTRPSTDTQYF.

V is TRBV5-6 and J is TRBJ1-5, with a possible D match to TRBD1 (6 bases). V shed 4 bases and J shed 6 bases, with 20 bases lying between them. The CDR3 contains 16 residues. Germline V gene lookup returns CDR1 SGHDT and CDR2 YYEEEE. CDR3 sequence: CASSRLRDIISQPQHF. The CDR3 coding sequence is TGTGCCAGCAGCCGACTCCGGGACATTATCAGTCAGCCCCAGCATTTT.

The CDR3 DNA follows: TGTGCCTGGAGGAGCGGGAGCTCCTACAATGAGCAGTTCTTC. Amino acids: CAWRSGSSYNEQFF. The rearrangement uses TRBV30 and TRBJ2-1; 8 nucleotides match TRBD2. Per germline, CDR1 GTSNPN and CDR2 SVGIG (reference sequence). The ends lost 3 bases at V and 0 bases at J; junction bases unmatched: 1. The CDR3 covers 14 residues.

The chain employs TRBV7-9 and TRBJ2-7; 12 bases are shared with TRBD1. With 5 bases clipped from V and 6 bases from J, the junction kept 8 bases outside the gene matches. Germline V gives CDR1 SEHNR, CDR2 FQNEAQ (reference sequence). The CDR3 contains 15 residues. The DNA for the CDR3 is TGTGCCAGCAGCCACCAGGGACAGGGGGCCCTCGAGCAGTACTTC. This gives the protein CASSHQGQGALEQYF.

The chain recombines TRBV7-8 with TRBJ2-7, with TRBD2 matching 11 bases. Germline V gives CDR1 SGHVS, CDR2 FQNEAQ. Trimming at V came to 1 base and at J to 2 bases, leaving 4 bases not matched to a gene. The CDR3 covers 16 residues. The CDR3 sequence: CASSLGLAGGPYEQYF. CDR3 in DNA: TGTGCCAGCAGCTTAGGGCTAGCGGGAGGCCCCTACGAGCAGTACTTC.

V and J are TRBV19 and TRBJ1-1; TRBD1 matches at 9 bases. With 5 bases clipped from V and 3 bases from J, the junction kept 7 bases outside the gene matches. The length of the CDR3 is 15 residues. Germline lookup yields CDR1 LNHDA and CDR2 SQIVND (reference sequence). CDR3 region: CASSPWTGVDTEAFF. DNA for the CDR3: TGTGCCAGTAGTCCCTGGACAGGGGTAGACACTGAAGCTTTCTTT.

This clone has only a few counts. The chain couples TRBV6-6 to TRBJ1-2; D call uncertain. Germline-derived CDR1 and CDR2 are MNHNY and SVGAGI (reference sequence). V was shortened by 7 bases and J by 4 bases, with 16 bases between the two germline ends. The CDR3 is 14 amino acids. CDR3 region: CASTEYDTVYGYTF. The CDR3 region has the DNA TGTGCCAGCACCGAGTACGACACCGTCTATGGCTACACCTTC.

The chain uses TRBV25-1 and TRBJ1-3; D not resolved. V lost 4 bases and J lost 4, with 11 bases in between. In germline, CDR1 is MGHDK, CDR2 SYGVNS. There are 14 residues in the CDR3. CDR3 protein: CASSASGSGNTIYF. For the CDR3, the DNA is TGTGCCAGCAGTGCCTCGGGTTCGGGAAACACCATATATTTT.

The V gene is TRBV18, the J gene TRBJ2-7; 10 positions agree with TRBD1. The CDR3 runs to 14 residues. The trim removed 5 bases at V and 5 bases at J, leaving 6 bases unmatched. CDR1 and CDR2 (germline): KGHSH, LQKENI. CDR3 residues: CASSASGTGDEQYF. The CDR3 DNA reads TGTGCCAGCTCAGCCTCCGGGACAGGGGACGAGCAGTACTTC.

V gene TRBV6-1 combines with J gene TRBJ2-7; 7 bases map to TRBD1. This CDR3 is 14 amino acids long. Trimming cost V 8 bases and J 6 bases; bases outside gene matches: 13. CDR1 MNHNS and CDR2 SASEGT come from the germline V gene. The CDR3 DNA reads as TGTGCCAGCCACCCGGGACAGCGACGGCTCGAGCAGTACTTC. It yields the protein CASHPGQRRLEQYF.

The CDR3 bases are TGCAGCGCAACGGGACAGGGGGCTCACGAGCAGTACTTC. This translates into CSATGQGAHEQYF. V usage is TRBV29-1 and J usage is TRBJ2-5; 12 bases map to TRBD1. The J call may be in error: the DNA end matches TRBJ2-7 better. This CDR3 has 13 residues. Germline loops: CDR1 SQVTM, CDR2 ANQGSEA.

The rearrangement links TRBV19 to TRBJ1-4; 8 bases are shared with TRBD1. From germline, CDR1 is LNHDA and CDR2 SQIVND (reference sequence). Trimming cost V 6 bases and J 8 bases; bases outside gene matches: 8. CDR3 length: 14 residues. The CDR3 nucleotides are TGTGCCAGTAGATTATCAGGGGGCGGCGAAAAACTGTTTTTT. Encoded protein: CASRLSGGGEKLFF.

This clone appeared a few times. The chain recombines TRBV4-1 with TRBJ2-5, with 10 bases lining up with TRBD1. J lost 6 bases, V lost 0 bases, and 7 bases had no gene match. This CDR3 has 16 amino acids. The germline V gene encodes CDR1 MGHRA and CDR2 YSYEKL. This CDR3 reads CASSQDSTGGSKTQYF. The DNA for the CDR3 is TGCGCCAGCAGCCAAGATTCGACAGGGGGCTCAAAGACCCAGTACTTC.